This TCR beta chain stems from a study of T cell responses to AZD1222 COVID-19 vaccine. V was trimmed by 4 bases and J by 6 bases, leaving 13 bases between them. This CDR3 is built from 13 residues. Germline V gives CDR1 SEHNR, CDR2 FQNEAQ (reference sequence). Measured with immunoSEQ multiplex PCR; TCRdb has only the in-frame clones, and not every one. Of about 140,000 clones in the sample, about nine tenths are singletons; the top ten hold 5% to 6.5%. In this sample, this clone turned up once. What it binds is not known. Study-wide results and limits: Reports indicate that nearly half of spike-specific TCRs are directed at unmutated variant regions. Spike as a whole was targeted by vaccine-associated CD4 TCRs, dominant at 160-218 and 743-854. Repertoire sampling was restricted to post-peak T cell response timepoints.

Here the sequenced sample was peripheral blood, taken 28 days after the second AZD1222 dose. The clonotype comes from an adult who received the AZD1222 COVID-19 vaccine. The chain carries TRBV7-9 and TRBJ2-7, with D hard to call. CDR3 in DNA: TGTGCCAGCAGCTCTAAACCTCTAGTCGAGCAGTACTTC. Encoded protein: CASSSKPLVEQYF.